This record covers a single T cell receptor (beta chain). The sample comes from a study of blood T cell repertoires in COVID-19. The V and J ends lost 3 bases and 2 bases, in that order; junction bases with no gene match: 2. Per germline, CDR1 SGHTS and CDR2 YDEGEE. The CDR3 has 14 residues. Original processing notes: Amplification of reference gene primers provided the estimated nucleated cell counts. This table comes from immunoSEQ multiplex PCR, and its TCRdb copy is limited to in-frame clones, with some not included. V, J and clone size were drawn from that table, and D and trimming were deduced from the DNA. The table includes 70,000 or so clones, 90% detected once.

The chain combines TRBV5-8 with TRBJ1-5; 7 nucleotides match TRBD1. This sequence originates from a woman in her late teens or twenties with acute or convalescent COVID-19. The sample comprised peripheral blood. CDR3 region: CASSYRGGNQPQHF. The CDR3 DNA reads TGTGCCAGCAGCTACAGGGGCGGCAATCAGCCCCAGCATTTT.